Included here is one TCR beta chain sequence, with context. It lacks a known antigen. The input lacks base qualities; no much larger clone sits a single base away. A distance of 8 bases separates the germline ends of V and J, which lose 2 bases and 1 base respectively. The germline V gene supplies CDR1 MGHDK and CDR2 SYGVNS. There are 14 amino acids in the CDR3, from cysteine to phenylalanine inclusive. The read is trimmed to its CDR3 DNA, 42 bases read in frame from base 1. The data originate from a study of blood T cell repertoires in COVID-19 (dated by TCRdb to 2018 to 2021). Describing the broader study: Samples from collaborators originated in the United States, Italy and Spain and spanned both the acute and convalescent phases of COVID-19. The material from the prospective study consisted of cDNA or gDNA derived from T cells, B-cell-depleted T cells, or PBMCs. Subjects who had been exposed to COVID-19, were actively infected with it, or had recovered from it provided the deeply sampled blood TCRbeta repertoires that made up the dataset. The repertoires were released in a freely available public database intended as a resource for research on the immune response to SARS-CoV-2. The samples were drawn from the first 160 participants of the ongoing ImmuneRACE study and from roughly 1,300 subjects provided by 6 global collaborators. Nearly every sample came with metadata listing a de-identified subject ID, COVID-19 status, age in years and sex. Where available, HLA class I and class II types were obtained from metadata supplied by the sample provider rather than from assay-based typing. Findings and caveats that apply to the study as a whole: How much clinical and demographic metadata was included differed by source and by participant, and the metadata was provided uncurated.

Collaborating institutions collected whole blood in K2EDTA tubes following their own protocols. For TCRbeta analysis, collaborators shipped samples in one of three forms: frozen whole blood, isolated PBMCs, or DNA extracted from either of those sample types. TCRbeta CDR3 regions were amplified from genomic DNA using the immunoSEQ Assay, a bias-controlled multiplex PCR. The original pipeline was this. Within the assay, amplification of reference gene primers was used to estimate how many nucleated cells each sample contained. Sequence reads were collapsed and filtered to measure the absolute abundance of every unique TCRbeta CDR3 rearrangement. For each sample, productive Simpson clonality was calculated by taking the square root of Simpson's diversity index across productive rearrangements. TCRdb holds this immuneACCESS table with in-frame rearrangements only. Some clones are missing; in checked studies, unresolved V genes explain under half, and the rest has no known cause. The DNA was the basis for D and trimming; V, J and clone size are from that table. This sample lists tens of thousands of clones; 80% to 90% were detected once. Roughly 2.7% of the sample belongs to the ten largest clones.

This clonotype was sampled from a man older than 75 with acute or convalescent COVID-19. The sequence is built from TRBV25-1 and TRBJ2-5, with TRBD2 tentatively as D gene (5 bases match). The sample comprised peripheral blood. The CDR3: CASSERGAQETQYF. At the DNA level, the sequence is TGTGCCAGCAGTGAACGGGGAGCCCAAGAGACCCAGTACTTC. The CDR3, completed at both ends by the reference TRBV25-1 and TRBJ2-5 genes, gives the full variable domain EADIYQTPRYLVIGTGKKITLECSQTMGHDKMYWYQQDPGMELHLIHYSYGVNSTEKGDLSSESTVSRIRTEHFPLTLESARPSHTSQYLCASSERGAQETQYFGPGTRLLVL.